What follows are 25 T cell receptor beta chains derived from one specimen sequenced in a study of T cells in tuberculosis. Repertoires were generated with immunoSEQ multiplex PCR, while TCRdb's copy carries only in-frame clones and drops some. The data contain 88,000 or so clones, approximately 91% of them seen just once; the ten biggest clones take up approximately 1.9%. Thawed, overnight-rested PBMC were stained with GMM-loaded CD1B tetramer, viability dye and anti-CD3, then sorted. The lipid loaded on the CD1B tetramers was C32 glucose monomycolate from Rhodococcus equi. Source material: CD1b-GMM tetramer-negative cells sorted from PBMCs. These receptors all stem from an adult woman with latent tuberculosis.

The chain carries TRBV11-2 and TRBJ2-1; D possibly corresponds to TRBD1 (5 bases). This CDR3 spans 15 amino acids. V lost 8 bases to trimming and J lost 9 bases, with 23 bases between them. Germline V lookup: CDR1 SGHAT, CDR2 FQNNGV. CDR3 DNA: TGTGCCAGCGCTGGGTCGTCAGGGTCTTTCGGTGAGCAGTTCTTC. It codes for CASAGSSGSFGEQFF.

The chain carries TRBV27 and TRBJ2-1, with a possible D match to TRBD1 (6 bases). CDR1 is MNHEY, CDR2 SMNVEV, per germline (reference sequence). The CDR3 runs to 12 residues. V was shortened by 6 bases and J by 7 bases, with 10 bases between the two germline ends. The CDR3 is CASRTGFNEQFF. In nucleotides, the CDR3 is TGTGCCAGCAGAACAGGGTTTAATGAGCAGTTCTTC.

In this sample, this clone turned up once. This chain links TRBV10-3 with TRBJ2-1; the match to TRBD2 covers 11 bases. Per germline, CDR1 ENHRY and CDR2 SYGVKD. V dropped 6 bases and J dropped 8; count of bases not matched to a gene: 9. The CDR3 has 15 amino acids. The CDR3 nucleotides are TGTGCCATCAGAGCTCTAGCGGGGGGTAGGGATGAGCAGTTCTTC. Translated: CAIRALAGGRDEQFF.

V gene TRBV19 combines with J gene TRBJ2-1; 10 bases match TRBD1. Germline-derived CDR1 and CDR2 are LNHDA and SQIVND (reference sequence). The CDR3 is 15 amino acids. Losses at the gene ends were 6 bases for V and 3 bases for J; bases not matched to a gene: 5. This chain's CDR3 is CASSEDRGGYNEQFF. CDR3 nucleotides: TGTGCCAGTAGCGAGGACAGGGGGGGCTACAATGAGCAGTTCTTC.

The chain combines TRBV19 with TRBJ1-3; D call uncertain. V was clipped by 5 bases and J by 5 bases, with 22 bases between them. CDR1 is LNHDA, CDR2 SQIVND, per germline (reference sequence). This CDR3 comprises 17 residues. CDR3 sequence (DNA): TGTGCCAGTAGTGACCCCCCGGTTGGAGGGCGGAGAAACACCATATATTTT. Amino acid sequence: CASSDPPVGGRRNTIYF.

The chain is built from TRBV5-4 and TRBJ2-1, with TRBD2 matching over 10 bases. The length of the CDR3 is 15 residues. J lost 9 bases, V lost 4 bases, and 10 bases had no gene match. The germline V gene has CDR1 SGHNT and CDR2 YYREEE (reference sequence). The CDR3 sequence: CASSRTSGGAGEQFF. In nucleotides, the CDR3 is TGTGCCAGCAGCCGCACCAGCGGGGGGGCTGGTGAGCAGTTCTTC.

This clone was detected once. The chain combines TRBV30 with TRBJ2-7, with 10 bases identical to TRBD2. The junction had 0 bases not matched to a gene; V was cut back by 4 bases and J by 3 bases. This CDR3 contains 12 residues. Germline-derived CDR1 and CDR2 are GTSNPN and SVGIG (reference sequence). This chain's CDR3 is CAWTSGGYEQYF. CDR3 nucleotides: TGTGCCTGGACTAGCGGGGGCTACGAGCAGTACTTC.

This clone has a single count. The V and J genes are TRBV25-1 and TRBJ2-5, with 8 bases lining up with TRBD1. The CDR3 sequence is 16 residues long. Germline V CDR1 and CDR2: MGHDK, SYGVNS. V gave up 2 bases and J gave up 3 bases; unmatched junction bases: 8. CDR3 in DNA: TGTGCCAGCAGTGAACCGGTCAGGGGGCTCGAAGAGACCCAGTACTTC. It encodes CASSEPVRGLEETQYF.

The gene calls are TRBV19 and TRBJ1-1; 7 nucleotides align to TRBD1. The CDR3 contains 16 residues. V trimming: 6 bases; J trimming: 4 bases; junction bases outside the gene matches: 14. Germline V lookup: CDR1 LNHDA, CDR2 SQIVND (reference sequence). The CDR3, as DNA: TGTGCCAGTAGCTTCCCCCCTACAGGGGAAAGCACTGAAGCTTTCTTT. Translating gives CASSFPPTGESTEAFF.

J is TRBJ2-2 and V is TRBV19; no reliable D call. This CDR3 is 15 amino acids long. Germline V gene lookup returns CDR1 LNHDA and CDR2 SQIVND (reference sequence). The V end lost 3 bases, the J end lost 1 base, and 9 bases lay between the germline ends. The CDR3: CASSILILNTGELFF. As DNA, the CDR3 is TGTGCCAGTAGTATTCTAATTCTGAACACCGGGGAGCTGTTTTTT.

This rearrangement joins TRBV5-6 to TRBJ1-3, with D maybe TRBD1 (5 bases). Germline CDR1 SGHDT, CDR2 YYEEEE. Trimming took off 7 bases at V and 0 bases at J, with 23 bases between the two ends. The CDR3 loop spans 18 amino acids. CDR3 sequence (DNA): TGTGCCAGCTACCGGGGAGGGGCGTACTCAAACTCTGGAAACACCATATATTTT. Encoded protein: CASYRGGAYSNSGNTIYF.

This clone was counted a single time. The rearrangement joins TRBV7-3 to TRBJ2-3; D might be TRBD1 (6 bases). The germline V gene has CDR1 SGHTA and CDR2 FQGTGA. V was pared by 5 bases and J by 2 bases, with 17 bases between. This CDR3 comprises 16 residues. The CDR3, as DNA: TGTGCCAGCAGCCTAGGACAAGGGGGTTCCACAGATACGCAGTATTTT. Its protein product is CASSLGQGGSTDTQYF.

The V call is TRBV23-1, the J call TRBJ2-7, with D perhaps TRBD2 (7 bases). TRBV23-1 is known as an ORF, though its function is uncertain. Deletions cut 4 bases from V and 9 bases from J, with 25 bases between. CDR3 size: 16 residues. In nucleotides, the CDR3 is TGCGCCAGCAGTCCGCCTTCGGGCGGGGGCCCGACGGGGCAGTACTTC. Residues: CASSPPSGGGPTGQYF.

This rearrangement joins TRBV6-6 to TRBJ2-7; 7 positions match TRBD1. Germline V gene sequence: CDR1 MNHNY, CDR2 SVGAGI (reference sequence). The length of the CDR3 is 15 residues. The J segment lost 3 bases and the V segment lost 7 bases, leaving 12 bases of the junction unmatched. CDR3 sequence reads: CASKPARQGHYEQYF. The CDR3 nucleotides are TGTGCCAGCAAGCCCGCCCGACAGGGTCACTACGAGCAGTACTTC.

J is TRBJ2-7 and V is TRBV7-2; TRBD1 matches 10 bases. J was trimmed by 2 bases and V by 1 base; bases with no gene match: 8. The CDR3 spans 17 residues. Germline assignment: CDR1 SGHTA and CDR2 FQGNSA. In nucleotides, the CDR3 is TGTGCCAGCAGCTTAGGTGCTGTGGGACAGGGGACCTACGAGCAGTACGTC. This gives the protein CASSLGAVGQGTYEQYV.

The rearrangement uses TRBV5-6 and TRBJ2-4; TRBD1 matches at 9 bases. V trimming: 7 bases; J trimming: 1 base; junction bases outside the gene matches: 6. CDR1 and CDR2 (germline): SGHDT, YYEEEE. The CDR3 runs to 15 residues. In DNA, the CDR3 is TGTGCCAGCTACGGACAGGGGAAGGCCAAAAACATTCAGTACTTC. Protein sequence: CASYGQGKAKNIQYF.

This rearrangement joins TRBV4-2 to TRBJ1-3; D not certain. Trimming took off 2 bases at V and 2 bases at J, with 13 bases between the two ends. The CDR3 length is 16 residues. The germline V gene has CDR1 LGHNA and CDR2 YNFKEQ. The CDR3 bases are TGTGCCAGCAGCCAATTTACAGCGGGAACTGGAAACACCATATATTTT. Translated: CASSQFTAGTGNTIYF.

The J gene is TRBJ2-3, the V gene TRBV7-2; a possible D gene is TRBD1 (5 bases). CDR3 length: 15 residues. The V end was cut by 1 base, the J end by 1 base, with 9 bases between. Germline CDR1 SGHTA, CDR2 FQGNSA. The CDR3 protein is CASSLDRKRTDTQYF. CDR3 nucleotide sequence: TGTGCCAGCAGCTTAGACAGGAAACGCACAGATACGCAGTATTTT.

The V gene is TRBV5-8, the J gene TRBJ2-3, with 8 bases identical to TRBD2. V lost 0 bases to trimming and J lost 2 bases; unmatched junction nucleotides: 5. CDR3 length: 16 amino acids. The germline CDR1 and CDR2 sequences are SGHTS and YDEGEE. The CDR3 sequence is CASSLGLAGTTDTQYF. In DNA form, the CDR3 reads TGTGCCAGCAGCTTGGGGCTAGCGGGCACCACAGATACGCAGTATTTT.

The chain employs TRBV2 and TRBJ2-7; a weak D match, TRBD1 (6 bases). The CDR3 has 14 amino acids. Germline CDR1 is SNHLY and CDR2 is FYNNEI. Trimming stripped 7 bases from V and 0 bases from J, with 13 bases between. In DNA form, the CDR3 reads TGTGCCAGCATGGCAGGGGTCGTCTCCTACGAGCAGTACTTC. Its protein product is CASMAGVVSYEQYF.

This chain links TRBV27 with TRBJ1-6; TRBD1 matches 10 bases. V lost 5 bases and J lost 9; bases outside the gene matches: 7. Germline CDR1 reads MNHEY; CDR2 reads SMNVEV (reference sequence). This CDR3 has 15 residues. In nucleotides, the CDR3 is TGTGCCAGCAGTGCGGACAGGGGGAAGGCTTCACCCCTCCACTTT. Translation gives CASSADRGKASPLHF.

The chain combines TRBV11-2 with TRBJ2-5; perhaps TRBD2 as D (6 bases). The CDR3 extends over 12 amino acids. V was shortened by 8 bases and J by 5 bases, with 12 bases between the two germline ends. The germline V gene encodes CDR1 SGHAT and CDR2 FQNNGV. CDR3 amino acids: CASAPGRETQYF. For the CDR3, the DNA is TGTGCCAGCGCTCCAGGGAGGGAGACCCAGTACTTC.

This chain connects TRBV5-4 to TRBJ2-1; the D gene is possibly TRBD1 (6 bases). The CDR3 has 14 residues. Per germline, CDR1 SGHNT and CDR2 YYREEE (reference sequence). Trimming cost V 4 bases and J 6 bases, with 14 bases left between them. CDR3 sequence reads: CASSERTGINEQFF. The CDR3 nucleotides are TGTGCCAGCAGCGAACGAACAGGGATCAATGAGCAGTTCTTC.

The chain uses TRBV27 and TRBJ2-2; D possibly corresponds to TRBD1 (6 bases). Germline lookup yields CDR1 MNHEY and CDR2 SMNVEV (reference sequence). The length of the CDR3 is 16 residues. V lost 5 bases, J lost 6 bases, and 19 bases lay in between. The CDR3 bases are TGTGCCAGCAGTCCCTCGACAGGCCCCTCCGCCGGGGAGCTGTTTTTT. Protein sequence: CASSPSTGPSAGELFF.

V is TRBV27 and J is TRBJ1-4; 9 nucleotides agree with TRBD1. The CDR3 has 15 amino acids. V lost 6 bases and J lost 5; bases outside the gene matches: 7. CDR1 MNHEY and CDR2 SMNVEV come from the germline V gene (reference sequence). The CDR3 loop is CASSLTGGLNEKLFF. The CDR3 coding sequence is TGTGCCAGCAGCCTCACAGGGGGCCTGAATGAAAAACTGTTTTTT.